Listed here are 23 T cell receptor beta chains from one sample, sequenced in a study of T cells after yellow fever vaccination. TCRdb recomputed calls from the 5' RACE reads with MiXCR, one row per CDR3 protein. The table lists a few hundred thousand distinct CDR3 sequences, around 20% of them singletons. The source was PBMCs, collected before the yellow fever booster vaccination. The receptors here all came from a man between 18 and 35 years old who received the YFV17D yellow fever vaccine.

This clonotype has a handful of counts. The gene calls are TRBV6-6 and TRBJ2-7; D might be TRBD2 (5 bases). V was trimmed by 10 bases and J by 3 bases, leaving 13 bases between them. CDR1 and CDR2 (germline): MNHNY, SVGAGI (reference sequence). The CDR3 extends over 12 amino acids. The CDR3 bases are TGTGCCACTACCTCGGGGATCTACGAGCAGTACGTC. Its translation: CATTSGIYEQYV.

The table lists this clonotype with many counts. The CDR3 reads CASSLEWANVLTF. CDR3 bases: TGTGCCAGCAGCTTGGAGTGGGCCAACGTCCTGACTTTC. J is TRBJ2-6 and V is TRBV5-5; D remains ambiguous. The V end lost 0 bases, the J end lost 5 bases, and 3 bases lay between the germline ends. The CDR3 is 13 amino acids. The germline V gene has CDR1 SGHKS and CDR2 YYEKEE (reference sequence).

The chain uses TRBV4-2 and TRBJ2-5, with 8 bases that match TRBD1. The V gene's germline CDR1 is LGHNA and CDR2 YNFKEQ. The CDR3 extends over 14 amino acids. Trimming cost V 1 base and J 6 bases; bases outside gene matches: 4. CDR3 nucleotides: TGTGCCAGCAGCCAAGCGACAGGGGAGCAGACCCAGTACTTC. Its protein is CASSQATGEQTQYF.

The chain uses TRBV10-3 and TRBJ2-3; TRBD2 might be the D (5 bases). Germline assignment: CDR1 ENHRY and CDR2 SYGVKD. The CDR3 has 16 residues. V was pared by 2 bases and J by 0 bases, with 12 bases between. CDR3 sequence reads: CAISEGVRTSTDTQYF. The CDR3 nucleotides read TGTGCCATCAGTGAGGGGGTGCGGACTAGCACAGATACGCAGTATTTT.

The chain has TRBV24-1 and TRBJ1-1; 9 positions agree with TRBD1. Germline V lookup: CDR1 KGHDR, CDR2 SFDVKD. Trimming took 4 bases from V and 3 from J; bases not matched to a gene: 5. The CDR3 sequence is 15 residues long. The CDR3 DNA reads TGTGCCACCAGTGAGGGGACAGGGTTGGACACTGAAGCTTTCTTT. This translates into CATSEGTGLDTEAFF.

This clonotype occurred once. V and J are TRBV4-2 and TRBJ1-1, with D possibly matching TRBD1 (5 bases). V dropped 4 bases and J dropped 8 bases, with 8 bases sitting between them. This CDR3 region has 11 residues. CDR1 is LGHNA, CDR2 YNFKEQ, per germline. CDR3 residues: CASSRHREAFF. Here the CDR3 DNA reads TGTGCCAGCAGCCGACACAGGGAAGCTTTCTTT.

The chain recombines TRBV4-1 with TRBJ1-1; D ambiguous. The V gene lost 6 bases and the J gene lost 2 bases, with 13 bases spanning the gap. From germline, CDR1 is MGHRA and CDR2 YSYEKL. This CDR3 comprises 14 residues. DNA of the CDR3: TGCGCCAGCAGGATCGGCAGAACTAACACTGAAGCTTTCTTT. Translation: CASRIGRTNTEAFF.

This chain links TRBV4-3 with TRBJ2-7; 9 positions agree with TRBD1. CDR3 length equals 14 residues. J gave up 7 bases and V 4 bases, and 8 bases lay outside the gene matches. The V gene's germline CDR1 is LGHNA and CDR2 YSLEER. The CDR3: CASSRNRDRDEQYV. CDR3 sequence (DNA): TGCGCCAGCAGCCGTAATCGGGACAGGGATGAGCAGTACGTC.

This chain joins TRBV5-5 and TRBJ1-1, with D maybe TRBD1 (5 bases). Trimming pared 4 bases from V and 6 bases from J, leaving 10 bases between. Germline V gene sequence: CDR1 SGHKS, CDR2 YYEKEE (reference sequence). This CDR3 comprises 12 residues. CDR3 sequence (DNA): TGTGCCAGCAGCGAAGGGGAGGCTGAAGCTTTCTTT. Its translation is CASSEGEAEAFF. Full variable domain (remainder filled in from reference TRBV5-5 and TRBJ1-1): DAGVTQSPTHLIKTRGQQVTLRCSPISGHKSVSWYQQVLGQGPQFIFQYYEKEERGRGNFPDRFSARQFPNYSSELNVNALLLGDSALYLCASSEGEAEAFFGQGTRLTVV.

This chain joins TRBV7-9 and TRBJ2-1; D is perhaps TRBD1 or TRBD2 (5 bases each). This CDR3 is 15 amino acids long. The germline CDR1 and CDR2 sequences are SEHNR and FQNEAQ (reference sequence). The V and J ends lost 5 bases and 0 bases respectively, with 11 bases between them. CDR3 loop: CASSGTESSYNEQFF. CDR3 sequence (DNA): TGTGCCAGCAGCGGGACGGAGAGCTCCTACAATGAGCAGTTCTTC.

The gene calls are TRBV11-2 and TRBJ2-6; no reliable D call. This CDR3 has 17 residues. Trimming pared 7 bases from V and 1 base from J, leaving 17 bases between. Per the germline V gene, CDR1 is SGHAT and CDR2 is FQNNGV. CDR3 nucleotide sequence: TGTGCCAGCACAGCTTGGTTAGGGAAGTCTGGGGCCAACGTCCTGACTTTC. Amino acids: CASTAWLGKSGANVLTF.

The rearrangement uses TRBV6-6 and TRBJ2-5; D call uncertain. Germline V CDR1 and CDR2: MNHNY, SVGAGI (reference sequence). Trimming cost V 2 bases and J 6 bases, with 7 bases left between them. CDR3 length equals 12 residues. The CDR3: CASSYRLKTQYF. In nucleotides, the CDR3 is TGTGCCAGCAGTTACCGCCTGAAGACCCAGTACTTC.

The chain is built from TRBV18 and TRBJ2-5; TRBD2 aligns across 7 bases. This CDR3 comprises 16 residues. Germline V gene data show CDR1 as KGHSH and CDR2 as LQKENI. The trim removed 5 bases at V and 2 bases at J, leaving 11 bases unmatched. The CDR3 DNA is TGTGCCAGCTCAACCTTACGGGCTAGCGGTCAAGAGACCCAGTACTTC. Protein product: CASSTLRASGQETQYF.

The chain links TRBV29-1 to TRBJ2-3; 7 bases are shared with TRBD1. Germline-derived CDR1 and CDR2 are SQVTM and ANQGSEA. V dropped 0 bases and J dropped 6; count of bases not matched to a gene: 9. The CDR3 runs to 15 residues. This CDR3 is CSVEDGLQGLDTQYF. In DNA form, the CDR3 reads TGCAGCGTTGAAGACGGCCTACAGGGGCTGGATACGCAGTATTTT.

This chain links TRBV5-1 with TRBJ2-5; tentatively, D is TRBD1 (6 bases). The CDR3 runs to 15 residues. CDR1 and CDR2 (germline): SGHRS, YFSETQ. V shed 3 bases and J shed 5 bases, with 17 bases lying between them. CDR3 amino acids: CASSSDGTRGETQYF. CDR3 coding DNA: TGCGCCAGCAGCTCGGACGGGACAAGGGGGGAGACCCAGTACTTC.

The V call is TRBV5-6, the J call TRBJ2-4, with D uncertain. V dropped 4 bases and J dropped 3 bases, with 5 bases sitting between them. The length of the CDR3 is 12 residues. CDR1 and CDR2 from the germline V gene are SGHDT and YYEEEE. The CDR3 reads CASSVNKNIQYF. The DNA of the CDR3 is TGTGCCAGCAGCGTAAACAAAAACATTCAGTACTTC.

The V gene is TRBV20-1, the J gene TRBJ2-3; the D call may be TRBD1 or TRBD2 (5 bases each). V was pared by 4 bases and J by 2 bases, with 22 bases between. The CDR3 covers 17 residues. Germline values: CDR1 DFQATT, CDR2 SNEGSKA (reference sequence). CDR3: CSAMDQGTSEFTDTQYF. The CDR3 coding sequence is TGCAGTGCTATGGACCAAGGGACCAGCGAATTCACAGATACGCAGTATTTT.

This clonotype has just a few counts. V and J are TRBV4-1 and TRBJ1-1; D is possibly TRBD1 (6 bases). This CDR3 contains 15 residues. The germline CDR1 and CDR2 sequences are MGHRA and YSYEKL. Trimming cost V 1 base and J 0 bases, with 9 bases left between them. This CDR3 is CASSQVDRLNTEAFF. The CDR3 DNA sequence: TGCGCCAGCAGCCAAGTGGACAGACTGAACACTGAAGCTTTCTTT.

This clonotype was counted only a few times. The chain uses TRBV12-5 and TRBJ2-1; possibly TRBD1 or TRBD2 for D (5 bases each). CDR1 is LGHNT, CDR2 FRNRAP, per germline. The CDR3 totals 13 residues. V lost 5 bases and J 5 bases, leaving 10 bases between the germline ends. The CDR3, as DNA: TGTGCTAGTGGTGGGGACCTAAACAATGAGCAGTTCTTC. Translated, it gives CASGGDLNNEQFF.

This clonotype came up a few times. The genes are TRBV6-1 and TRBJ2-5, with D unresolved. The ends were cut back, 5 bases at V and 0 bases at J, with 13 bases in the middle. Germline V CDR1 and CDR2: MNHNS, SASEGT. The CDR3 runs 15 residues. The CDR3 coding sequence is TGTGCCAGCAGTCTGGGGTGGGCGAACCAAGAGACCCAGTACTTC. Translated: CASSLGWANQETQYF.

This clonotype was recorded a few times. The V call is TRBV20-1, the J call TRBJ2-5; 10 nucleotides match TRBD2. V trimming: 2 bases; J trimming: 4 bases; junction bases outside the gene matches: 7. This CDR3 is 15 amino acids long. Per the germline V gene, CDR1 is DFQATT and CDR2 is SNEGSKA (reference sequence). CDR3 coding DNA: TGCAGTGCTAGAAAAAGCGGGGGGGCCCCAGAGACCCAGTACTTC. It specifies CSARKSGGAPETQYF.

The V gene is TRBV19, the J gene TRBJ1-5; no firm D call. CDR1 is LNHDA and CDR2 is SQIVND in the germline V gene (reference sequence). V gave up 6 bases and J gave up 5 bases, with 11 bases separating them. The CDR3 extends over 13 amino acids. The CDR3 DNA follows: TGTGCCAGTAGATCATATAGTCATCAGCCCCAGCATTTT. Translation gives CASRSYSHQPQHF.

This clonotype occurred a few times. The chain links TRBV5-8 to TRBJ2-7; D is uncertain. Germline loops: CDR1 SGHTS, CDR2 YDEGEE. The ends were cut back, 0 bases at V and 2 bases at J, with 3 bases in the middle. The CDR3 runs to 12 residues. This CDR3 is CASSLGTYEQYV. For the CDR3, the DNA is TGTGCCAGCAGCTTGGGAACCTACGAGCAGTACGTC.